This T cell receptor beta chain was found in a study of shared clonotypes between healthy human individuals. On sorted subsets, replicate PCRs used approximately 190 ng DNA, or roughly 30,000 T cell genomes. Sequencing used immunoSEQ multiplex PCR; TCRdb keeps in-frame clones, though not all of them. This sample has 2 million to 2.5 million clones; approximately 95% occur once, and the top ten carry under 0.45%. Overall study findings and caveats: Generation probabilities were higher for clonotypes shared across all four sorted-subset donors than for unshared ones. Relative to memory subsets, naive subsets generally showed larger estimated richness.

About this clone itself: The target antigen is unknown.

The sample was naive CD4+ T cells from PBMCs. Subset specified: CD45RA+ positively selected. The sequence came from a man younger than 30 in good health. Some clones in this sample may be carry-over from other donors' samples.

CDR3 coding DNA: TGCGCCAGCAGCCGAATACTTTCAAGGTCTTCAGGGACCTCCTACGAGCAGTACTTC. As protein: CASSRILSRSSGTSYEQYF. The V and J genes are TRBV4-1 and TRBJ2-5; D could derive from TRBD1 or TRBD2 (5 bases each). The end of the DNA is better explained by TRBJ2-7, so the J call may be wrong. The V gene's germline CDR1 is MGHRA and CDR2 YSYEKL. This CDR3 spans 19 amino acids.